Below are 2 T cell receptor beta chains sequenced from a single sample in a study of PD-L1 blockade in urothelial cancer. Noted time point: pretreatment peripheral blood. Some clones are missing from TCRdb's copy, which holds only in-frame ones; the method was immunoSEQ multiplex PCR. The data hold 70,000 to 100,000 clones, with 80% to 85% observed a single time. Sequencing was performed on PBMCs, taken around atezolizumab (anti-PD-L1) treatment. The source is a man aged 55-75 years with urothelial cancer.

This chain uses TRBV5-1 with TRBJ1-2; D remains ambiguous. Trimming stripped 2 bases from V and 8 bases from J, with 10 bases between. Per germline, CDR1 SGHRS and CDR2 YFSETQ. The CDR3 sequence is 12 residues long. The CDR3 nucleotides read TGCGCCAGCAGCTTTCCCTTCGGGGGCTACACCTTC. As protein: CASSFPFGGYTF.

The chain links TRBV30 to TRBJ2-1, with D possibly matching TRBD2 (6 bases). V lost 3 bases and J lost 1, with 10 bases in between. This CDR3 spans 14 amino acids. CDR1 and CDR2 from the germline V gene are GTSNPN and SVGIG (reference sequence). In DNA form, the CDR3 reads TGTGCCTGGAGGGCCGGGGGATCCTACAATGAGCAGTTCTTC. Amino acids: CAWRAGGSYNEQFF. Drawing the rest from reference TRBV30 and TRBJ2-1, the complete variable domain is SQTIHQWPATLVQPVGSPLSLECTVEGTSNPNLYWYRQAAGRGLQLLFYSVGIGQISSEVPQNLSASRPQDRQFILSSKKLLLSDSGFYLCAWRAGGSYNEQFFGPGTRLTVL.